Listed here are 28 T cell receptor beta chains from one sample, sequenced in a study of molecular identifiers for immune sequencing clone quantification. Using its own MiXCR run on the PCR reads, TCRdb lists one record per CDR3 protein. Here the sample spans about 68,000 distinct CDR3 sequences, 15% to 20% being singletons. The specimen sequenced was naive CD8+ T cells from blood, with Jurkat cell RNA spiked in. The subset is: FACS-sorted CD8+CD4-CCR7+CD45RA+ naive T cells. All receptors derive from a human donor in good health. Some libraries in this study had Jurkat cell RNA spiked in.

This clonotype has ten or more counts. CDR3 region: CASSLHRAEQYF. The CDR3 DNA reads TGTGCCAGCAGTTTACACCGGGCCGAGCAGTACTTC. The chain carries TRBV7-2 and TRBJ2-7, with D unresolved. In germline, CDR1 is SGHTA, CDR2 FQGNSA. V gave up 6 bases and J gave up 6 bases, with 12 bases separating them. The CDR3 runs to 12 residues.

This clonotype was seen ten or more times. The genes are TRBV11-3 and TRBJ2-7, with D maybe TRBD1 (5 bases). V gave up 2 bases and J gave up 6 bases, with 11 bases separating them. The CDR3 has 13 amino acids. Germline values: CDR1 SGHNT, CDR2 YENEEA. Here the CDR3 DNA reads TGTGCCAGCAGCTTAAATGCAGGGCGCGAGCAGTACTTC. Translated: CASSLNAGREQYF.

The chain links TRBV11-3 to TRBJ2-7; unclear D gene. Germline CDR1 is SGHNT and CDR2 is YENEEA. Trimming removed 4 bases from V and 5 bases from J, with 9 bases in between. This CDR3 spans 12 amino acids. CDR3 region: CASSYPRDEQYF. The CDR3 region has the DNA TGTGCCAGCAGCTACCCTCGGGACGAGCAGTACTTC.

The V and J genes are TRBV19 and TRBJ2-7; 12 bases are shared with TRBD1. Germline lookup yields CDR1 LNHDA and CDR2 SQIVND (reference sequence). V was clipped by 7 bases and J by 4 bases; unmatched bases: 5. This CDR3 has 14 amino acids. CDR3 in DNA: TGTGCCAGTACCCCGGGACAGGGGGCGTACGAGCAGTACTTC. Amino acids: CASTPGQGAYEQYF.

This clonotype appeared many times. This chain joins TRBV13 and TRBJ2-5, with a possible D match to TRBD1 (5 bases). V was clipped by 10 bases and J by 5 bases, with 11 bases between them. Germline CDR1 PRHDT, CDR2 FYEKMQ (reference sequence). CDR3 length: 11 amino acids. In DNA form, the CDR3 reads TGTGCCACCAGGGTGCCCGAGACCCAGTACTTC. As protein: CATRVPETQYF.

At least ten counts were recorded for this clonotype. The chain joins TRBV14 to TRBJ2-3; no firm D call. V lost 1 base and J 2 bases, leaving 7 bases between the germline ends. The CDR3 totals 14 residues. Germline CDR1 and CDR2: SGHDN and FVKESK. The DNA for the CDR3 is TGTGCCAGCAGCCAAGGTCCAGTCACAGATACGCAGTATTTT. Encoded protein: CASSQGPVTDTQYF.

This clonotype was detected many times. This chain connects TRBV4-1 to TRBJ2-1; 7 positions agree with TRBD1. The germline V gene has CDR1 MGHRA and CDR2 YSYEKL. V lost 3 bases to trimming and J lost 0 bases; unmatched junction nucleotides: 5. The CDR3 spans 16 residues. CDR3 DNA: TGCGCCAGCAGCCATAGGGACAGCAACTCCTACAATGAGCAGTTCTTC. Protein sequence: CASSHRDSNSYNEQFF.

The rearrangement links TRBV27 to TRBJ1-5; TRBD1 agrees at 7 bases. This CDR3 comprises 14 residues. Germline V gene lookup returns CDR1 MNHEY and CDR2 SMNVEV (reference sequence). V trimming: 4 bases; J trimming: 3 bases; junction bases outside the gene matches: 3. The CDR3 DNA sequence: TGTGCCAGCAGTTCCCAGGGGGTCAATCAGCCCCAGCATTTT. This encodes CASSSQGVNQPQHF.

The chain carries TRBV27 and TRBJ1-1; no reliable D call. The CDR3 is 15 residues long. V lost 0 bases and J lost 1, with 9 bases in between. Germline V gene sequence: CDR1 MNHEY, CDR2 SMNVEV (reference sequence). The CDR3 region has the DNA TGTGCCAGCAGTTTATCGGGCAGAAAGAACACTGAAGCTTTCTTT. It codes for CASSLSGRKNTEAFF.

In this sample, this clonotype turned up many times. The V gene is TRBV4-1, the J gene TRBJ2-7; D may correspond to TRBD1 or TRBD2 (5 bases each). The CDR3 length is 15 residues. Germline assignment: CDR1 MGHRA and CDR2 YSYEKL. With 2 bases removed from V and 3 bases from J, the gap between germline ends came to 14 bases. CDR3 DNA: TGCGCCAGCAGCCAAATTACGGGGCATTACTACGAGCAGTACTTC. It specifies CASSQITGHYYEQYF.

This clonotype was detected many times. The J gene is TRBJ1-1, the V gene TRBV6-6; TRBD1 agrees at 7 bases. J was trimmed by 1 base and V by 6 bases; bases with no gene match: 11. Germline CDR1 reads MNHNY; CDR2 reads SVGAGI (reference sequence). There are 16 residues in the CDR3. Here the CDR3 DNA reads TGTGCCAGCAGGAAAACGACAGGGTCTACGAACACTGAAGCTTTCTTT. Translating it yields CASRKTTGSTNTEAFF.

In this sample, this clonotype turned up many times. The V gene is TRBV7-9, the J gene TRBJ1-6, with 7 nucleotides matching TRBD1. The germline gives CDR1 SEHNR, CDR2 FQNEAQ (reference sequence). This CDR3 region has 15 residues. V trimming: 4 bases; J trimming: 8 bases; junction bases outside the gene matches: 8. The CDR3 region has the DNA TGTGCCAGCAGCTCCCGACAGGGCGTCGATTCACCCCTCCACTTT. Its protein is CASSSRQGVDSPLHF.

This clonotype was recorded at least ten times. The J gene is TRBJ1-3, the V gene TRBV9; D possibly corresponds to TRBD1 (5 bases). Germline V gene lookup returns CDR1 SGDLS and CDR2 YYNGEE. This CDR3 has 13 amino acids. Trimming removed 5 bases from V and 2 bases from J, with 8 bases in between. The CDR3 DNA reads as TGTGCCAGCAGGCCGGACACTGGAAACACCATATATTTT. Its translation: CASRPDTGNTIYF.

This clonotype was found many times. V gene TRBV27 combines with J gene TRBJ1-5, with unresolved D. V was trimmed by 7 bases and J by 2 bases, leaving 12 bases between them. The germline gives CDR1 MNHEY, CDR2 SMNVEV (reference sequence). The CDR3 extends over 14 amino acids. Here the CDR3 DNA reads TGTGCCAGCATGGCGCTAGTTGGCAATCAGCCCCAGCATTTT. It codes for CASMALVGNQPQHF.

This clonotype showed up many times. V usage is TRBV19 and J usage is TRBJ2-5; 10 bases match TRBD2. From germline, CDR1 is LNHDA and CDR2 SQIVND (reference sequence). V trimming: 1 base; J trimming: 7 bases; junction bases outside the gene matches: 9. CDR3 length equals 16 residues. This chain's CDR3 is CASSIVPGLASTTQYF. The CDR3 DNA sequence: TGTGCCAGTAGTATAGTTCCGGGACTAGCGTCTACGACCCAGTACTTC.

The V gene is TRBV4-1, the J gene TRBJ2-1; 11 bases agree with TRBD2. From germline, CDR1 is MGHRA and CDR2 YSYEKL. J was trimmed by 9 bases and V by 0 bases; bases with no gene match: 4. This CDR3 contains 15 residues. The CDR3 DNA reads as TGCGCCAGCAGCCAAGATAGGCTAGCGGGAGGTGAGCAGTTCTTC. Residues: CASSQDRLAGGEQFF.

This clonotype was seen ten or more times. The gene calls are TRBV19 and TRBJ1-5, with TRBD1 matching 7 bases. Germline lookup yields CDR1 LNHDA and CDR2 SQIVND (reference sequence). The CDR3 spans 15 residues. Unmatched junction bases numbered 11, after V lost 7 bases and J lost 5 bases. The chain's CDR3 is CASNLRTGDYQPQHF. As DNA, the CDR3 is TGTGCCAGTAACCTTCGGACAGGCGACTATCAGCCCCAGCATTTT.

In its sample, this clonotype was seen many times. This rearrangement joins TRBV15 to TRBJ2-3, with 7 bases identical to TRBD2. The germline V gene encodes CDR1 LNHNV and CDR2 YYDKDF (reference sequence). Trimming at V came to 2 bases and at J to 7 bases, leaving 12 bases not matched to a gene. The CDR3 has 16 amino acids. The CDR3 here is CATSRRGRESPNTQYF. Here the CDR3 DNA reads TGTGCCACCAGCAGACGCGGGCGGGAGAGTCCGAATACGCAGTATTTT.

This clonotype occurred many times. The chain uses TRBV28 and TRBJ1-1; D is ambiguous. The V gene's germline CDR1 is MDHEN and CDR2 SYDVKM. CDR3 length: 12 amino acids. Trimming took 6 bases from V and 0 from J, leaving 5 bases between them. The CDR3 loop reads CASRLMNTEAFF. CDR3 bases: TGTGCCAGCAGGCTCATGAACACTGAAGCTTTCTTT.

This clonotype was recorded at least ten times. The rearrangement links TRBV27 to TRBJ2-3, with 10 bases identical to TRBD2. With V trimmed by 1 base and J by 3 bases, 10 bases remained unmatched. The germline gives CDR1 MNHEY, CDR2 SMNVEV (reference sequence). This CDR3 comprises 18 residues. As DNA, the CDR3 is TGTGCCAGCAGTTTATTATATGTAACTAGCGGGAAAACAGATACGCAGTATTTT. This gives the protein CASSLLYVTSGKTDTQYF.

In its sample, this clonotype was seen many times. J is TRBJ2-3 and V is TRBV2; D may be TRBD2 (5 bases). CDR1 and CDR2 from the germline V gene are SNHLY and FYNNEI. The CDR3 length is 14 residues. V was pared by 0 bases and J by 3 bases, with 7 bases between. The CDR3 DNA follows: TGTGCCAGCAGTGAAGCGCCGGGGACAGATACGCAGTATTTT. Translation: CASSEAPGTDTQYF. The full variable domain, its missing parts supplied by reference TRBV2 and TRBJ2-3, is EPEVTQTPSHQVTQMGQEVILRCVPISNHLYFYWYRQILGQKVEFLVSFYNNEISEKSEIFDDQFSVERPDGSNFTLKIRSTKLEDSAMYFCASSEAPGTDTQYFGPGTRLTVL.

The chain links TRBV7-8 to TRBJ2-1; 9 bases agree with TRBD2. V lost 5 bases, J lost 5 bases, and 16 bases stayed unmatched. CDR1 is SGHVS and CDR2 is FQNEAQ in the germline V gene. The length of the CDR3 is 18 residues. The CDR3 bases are TGTGCCAGCAGCGGTCCCCCTCCGCGGACTAGCGAAGACAATGAGCAGTTCTTC. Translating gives CASSGPPPRTSEDNEQFF. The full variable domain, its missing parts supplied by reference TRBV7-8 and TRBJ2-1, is GAGVSQSPRYKVAKRGQDVALRCDPISGHVSLFWYQQALGQGPEFLTYFQNEAQLDKSGLPSDRFFAERPEGSVSTLKIQRTQQEDSAVYLCASSGPPPRTSEDNEQFFGPGTRLTVL.

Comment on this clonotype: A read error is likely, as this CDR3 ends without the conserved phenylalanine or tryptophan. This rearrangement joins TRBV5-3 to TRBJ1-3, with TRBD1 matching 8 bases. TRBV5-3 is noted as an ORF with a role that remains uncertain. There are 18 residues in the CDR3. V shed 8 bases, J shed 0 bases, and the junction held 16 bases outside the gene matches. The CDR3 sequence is CASSPIPGQERSGNTIYL. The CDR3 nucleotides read TGTGCCAGCAGCCCGATACCGGGACAGGAGCGCTCTGGAAACACCATATATCTT.

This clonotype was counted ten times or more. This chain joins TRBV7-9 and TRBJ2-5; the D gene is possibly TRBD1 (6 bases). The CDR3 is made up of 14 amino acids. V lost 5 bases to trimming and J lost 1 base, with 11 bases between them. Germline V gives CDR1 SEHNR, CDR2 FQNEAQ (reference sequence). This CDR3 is CASSLQTGQETQYF. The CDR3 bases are TGTGCCAGCAGCCTCCAGACAGGCCAAGAGACCCAGTACTTC.

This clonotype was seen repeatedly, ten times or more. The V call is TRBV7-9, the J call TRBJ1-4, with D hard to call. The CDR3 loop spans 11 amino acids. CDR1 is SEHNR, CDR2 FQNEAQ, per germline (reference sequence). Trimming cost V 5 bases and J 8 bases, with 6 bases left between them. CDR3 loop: CASSPLEKLFF. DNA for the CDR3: TGTGCCAGCAGCCCACTCGAAAAACTGTTTTTT.

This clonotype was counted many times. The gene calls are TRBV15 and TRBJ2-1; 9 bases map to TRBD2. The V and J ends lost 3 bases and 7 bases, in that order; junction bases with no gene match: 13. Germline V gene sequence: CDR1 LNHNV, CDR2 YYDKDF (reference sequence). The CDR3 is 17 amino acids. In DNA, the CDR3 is TGTGCCACCAGCAGGACCTGGGCGGGAGGGCCTTTTAATGAGCAGTTCTTC. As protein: CATSRTWAGGPFNEQFF.

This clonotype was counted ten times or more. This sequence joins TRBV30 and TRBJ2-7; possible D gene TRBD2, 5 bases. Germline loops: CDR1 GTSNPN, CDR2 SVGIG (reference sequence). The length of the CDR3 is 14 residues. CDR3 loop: CAMIPRDYSYEQYF. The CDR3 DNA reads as TGTGCTATGATCCCCCGAGACTACTCCTACGAGCAGTACTTC. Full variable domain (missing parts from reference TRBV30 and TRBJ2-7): SQTIHQWPATLVQPVGSPLSLECTVEGTSNPNLYWYRQAAGRGLQLLFYSVGIGQISSEVPQNLSASRPQDRQFILSSKKLLLSDSGFYLCAMIPRDYSYEQYFGPGTRLTVT.

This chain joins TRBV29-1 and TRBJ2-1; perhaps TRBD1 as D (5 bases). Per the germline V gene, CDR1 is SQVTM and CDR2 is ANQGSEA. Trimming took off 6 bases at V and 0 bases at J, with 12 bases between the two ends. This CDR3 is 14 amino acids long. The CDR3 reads CSVESGNSYNEQFF. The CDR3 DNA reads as TGCAGCGTGGAGTCAGGGAACTCCTACAATGAGCAGTTCTTC.